These 23 T cell receptor beta chains were sequenced from one sample in a study of blood T cell repertoires in COVID-19. Produced via immunoSEQ multiplex PCR; TCRdb's table is partial and in-frame only. The profile shows 200,000 to 300,000 clones, roughly 86% of them singletons. The sequenced sample was peripheral blood. These receptors originate from a woman aged 70-85 years with active or convalescent COVID-19.

This chain joins TRBV10-3 and TRBJ1-2; D remains unclear. V dropped 3 bases and J dropped 5 bases, with 19 bases sitting between them. CDR1 is ENHRY and CDR2 is SYGVKD in the germline V gene. The CDR3 has 16 amino acids. The CDR3 region is CAISELRRQTPYGYTF. Here the CDR3 DNA reads TGTGCCATCAGTGAATTGAGAAGGCAGACTCCGTATGGCTACACCTTC.

The chain carries TRBV7-2 and TRBJ1-2; 12 positions agree with TRBD1. Unmatched junction bases numbered 9, after V lost 5 bases and J lost 5 bases. Per germline, CDR1 SGHTA and CDR2 FQGNSA. The CDR3 spans 16 residues. CDR3 in amino acids: CASSPAGTGGAYGYTF. CDR3 nucleotide sequence: TGTGCCAGCAGCCCCGCCGGGACAGGGGGCGCTTATGGCTACACCTTC.

The chain combines TRBV25-1 with TRBJ2-5; D remains ambiguous. Trimming removed 8 bases at V and 3 bases at J, with 10 bases between. Germline CDR1 reads MGHDK; CDR2 reads SYGVNS. The CDR3 consists of 12 residues. The CDR3 region is CASLSVKETQYF. The CDR3 bases are TGTGCCAGCCTCAGCGTTAAAGAGACCCAGTACTTC.

The V call is TRBV7-8, the J call TRBJ1-2; D is perhaps TRBD1 (6 bases). Germline loops: CDR1 SGHVS, CDR2 FQNEAQ. The CDR3 spans 12 residues. Trimming cost V 7 bases and J 8 bases, with 14 bases left between them. CDR3 nucleotide sequence: TGTGCCAGCAACAATCAGGGGTTCGGCTACACCTTC. Translation: CASNNQGFGYTF.

The genes are TRBV7-2 and TRBJ1-1, with unresolved D. Trimming left V 5 bases short and J 7 bases short, with 14 bases between. The V gene's germline CDR1 is SGHTA and CDR2 FQGNSA. CDR3 size: 13 residues. The CDR3 nucleotides read TGTGCCAGCAGCCAACCGGGGAAGGGTGAAGCTTTCTTT. This sequence encodes CASSQPGKGEAFF.

V and J are TRBV6-2 or TRBV6-3 and TRBJ1-5, with TRBD1 identical over 9 bases. CDR3 size: 15 residues. Germline values: CDR1 MNHEY, CDR2 SVGEGT. J was trimmed by 7 bases and V by 5 bases; bases with no gene match: 9. The CDR3 spells CASSPSGQGVQPQHF. The CDR3 DNA is TGTGCCAGCAGTCCGTCGGGACAGGGTGTGCAGCCCCAGCATTTT.

This clone showed up just once. The rearrangement links TRBV3-1 (or the pseudogene TRBV3-2) to TRBJ1-5; 8 bases map to TRBD1. Germline lookup yields CDR1 LGHDT and CDR2 YNNKEL (reference sequence). CDR3 size: 16 residues. V gave up 4 bases and J gave up 7 bases; unmatched junction bases: 12. CDR3 in amino acids: CASSPTWTGRNQPQHF. DNA for the CDR3: TGTGCCAGCAGCCCTACCTGGACAGGGCGAAACCAGCCCCAGCATTTT.

This clone was seen just once. The rearrangement uses TRBV10-2 and TRBJ2-7, with TRBD1 matching 10 bases. The germline CDR1 and CDR2 sequences are WSHSY and SAAADI. The J segment lost 6 bases and the V segment lost 7 bases, leaving 15 bases of the junction unmatched. The CDR3 has 16 amino acids. The CDR3 protein is CASIPGGGQGVLEQYF. The CDR3 nucleotides are TGCGCCAGCATCCCCGGCGGAGGACAGGGGGTACTCGAGCAGTACTTC.

The gene calls are TRBV18 and TRBJ1-3; D is undetermined. CDR3 length: 14 amino acids. CDR1 and CDR2 from the germline V gene are KGHSH and LQKENI. Trimming took 3 bases from V and 2 from J, leaving 8 bases between them. The CDR3 coding sequence is TGTGCCAGCTCACCGGCGGGAACTGGAAACACCATATATTTT. Its translation: CASSPAGTGNTIYF.

J is TRBJ1-1 and V is TRBV27, with unresolved D. The germline CDR1 and CDR2 sequences are MNHEY and SMNVEV (reference sequence). The CDR3 loop spans 17 amino acids. V lost 0 bases and J lost 10, with 24 bases in between. For the CDR3, the DNA is TGTGCCAGCAGTTTATCGATGACCCCTGAGTGGGCTGTGGGAGCTTTCTTT. It translates to CASSLSMTPEWAVGAFF.

V usage is TRBV18 and J usage is TRBJ1-2; 7 nucleotides line up with TRBD1. The CDR3 has 13 residues. V lost 4 bases and J lost 2; bases outside the gene matches: 1. Germline V gene data show CDR1 as KGHSH and CDR2 as LQKENI. The CDR3 sequence is CASSRDSNYGYTF. The CDR3 bases are TGTGCCAGCTCACGGGACAGCAACTATGGCTACACCTTC.

V and J are TRBV24-1 and TRBJ2-5, with D tentatively TRBD2 (6 bases). The V end lost 4 bases, the J end lost 2 bases, and 16 bases lay between the germline ends. The length of the CDR3 is 16 residues. CDR1 and CDR2 from the germline V gene are KGHDR and SFDVKD. The CDR3 here is CATSDPGRRGQETQYF. CDR3 coding DNA: TGTGCCACCAGTGACCCGGGGCGGCGGGGACAAGAGACCCAGTACTTC.

This chain connects TRBV5-1 to TRBJ2-3, with TRBD2 matching over 8 bases. Germline V gene data show CDR1 as SGHRS and CDR2 as YFSETQ. The CDR3 totals 16 residues. J lost 4 bases, V lost 0 bases, and 7 bases had no gene match. The CDR3 DNA is TGCGCCAGCAGCTTGGCGCGAGCGGGGGTGGCAGATACGCAGTATTTT. The encoded protein is CASSLARAGVADTQYF. Using reference TRBV5-1 and TRBJ2-3 for the parts outside the CDR3, the full variable domain is KAGVTQTPRYLIKTRGQQVTLSCSPISGHRSVSWYQQTPGQGLQFLFEYFSETQRNKGNFPGRFSGRQFSNSRSEMNVSTLELGDSALYLCASSLARAGVADTQYFGPGTRLTVL.

This clone was detected a few times. The rearrangement links TRBV10-3 to TRBJ1-1, with TRBD1 identical over 7 bases. The CDR3 has 11 amino acids. Germline assignment: CDR1 ENHRY and CDR2 SYGVKD. As DNA, the CDR3 is TGTTCCGCCGGGACAGAGACTGAAGCTTTCTTT. Its protein is CSAGTETEAFF.

J is TRBJ1-3 and V is TRBV7-9, with D possibly TRBD1 on 5 matching bases. V lost 2 bases to trimming and J lost 0 bases, with 11 bases between them. Germline V gene data show CDR1 as SEHNR and CDR2 as FQNEAQ (reference sequence). CDR3 length: 16 residues. This chain's CDR3 is CASSLSGSSSGNTIYF. Here the CDR3 DNA reads TGTGCCAGCAGCTTATCAGGGTCGAGCTCTGGAAACACCATATATTTT.

This clone was counted a single time. V usage is TRBV2 and J usage is TRBJ1-6, with 9 bases aligning to TRBD1. The CDR3 length is 14 residues. The V gene end was trimmed by 6 bases and the J gene end by 13 bases; junction bases not matched to a gene: 10. Germline V lookup: CDR1 SNHLY, CDR2 FYNNEI. The CDR3 DNA follows: TGTGCCAGCAGCGCGTGGACAGGGGAAAGGCCCCTCCACTTT. It is translated as CASSAWTGERPLHF.

The chain couples TRBV9 to TRBJ2-2, with 7 bases fitting TRBD1. This CDR3 has 16 amino acids. Germline V gene sequence: CDR1 SGDLS, CDR2 YYNGEE. Trimming took 8 bases from V and 3 from J; bases not matched to a gene: 13. CDR3 DNA: TGTGCCAGTTCCTTGGGGCCGGGACAGTACACCGGGGAGCTGTTTTTT. Translation gives CASSLGPGQYTGELFF.

The chain couples TRBV19 to TRBJ1-2, with D hard to call. This CDR3 has 14 amino acids. Trimming pared 3 bases from V and 7 bases from J, leaving 15 bases between. Germline V CDR1 and CDR2: LNHDA, SQIVND (reference sequence). Written as DNA, the CDR3 is TGTGCCAGTAGTATTCAACTGAAAACTGCTGGCTACACCTTC. Its protein product is CASSIQLKTAGYTF.

V is TRBV4-3 and J is TRBJ1-2; D unclear. CDR3 length: 14 amino acids. CDR1 is LGHNA, CDR2 YSLEER, per germline. Trimming took off 1 base at V and 7 bases at J, with 13 bases between the two ends. The CDR3: CASSQGGGRGGYTF. CDR3 DNA: TGCGCCAGCAGCCAAGGGGGAGGGCGTGGTGGCTACACCTTC.

This rearrangement joins TRBV14 to TRBJ1-2; the D gene is possibly TRBD1 (5 bases). CDR3 length: 15 amino acids. V was clipped by 0 bases and J by 5 bases, with 13 bases between them. CDR1 and CDR2 from the germline V gene are SGHDN and FVKESK. The CDR3 coding sequence is TGTGCCAGCAGCCAAGATCCACGGGGGACTTATGGCTACACCTTC. Protein product: CASSQDPRGTYGYTF.

This chain links TRBV24-1 with TRBJ1-1, with 7 bases matching TRBD1. Per the germline V gene, CDR1 is KGHDR and CDR2 is SFDVKD. The trim removed 6 bases at V and 5 bases at J, leaving 8 bases unmatched. The CDR3 is 14 amino acids. The CDR3 bases are TGTGCCACCAGTAGGGACAGCTCTCTAACTGAAGCTTTCTTT. Protein: CATSRDSSLTEAFF.

This chain connects TRBV7-9 to TRBJ1-1; TRBD1 matches at 7 bases. V dropped 5 bases and J dropped 1; count of bases not matched to a gene: 10. The CDR3 consists of 16 residues. The germline CDR1 and CDR2 sequences are SEHNR and FQNEAQ (reference sequence). The CDR3 loop is CASSPQTGNANTEAFF. The CDR3 region has the DNA TGTGCCAGCAGCCCTCAGACAGGGAACGCGAACACTGAAGCTTTCTTT.

This clone turned up a few times. The chain carries TRBV3-1 (or the pseudogene TRBV3-2) and TRBJ1-5, with 7 nucleotides matching TRBD1. Trimming cost V 4 bases and J 2 bases; bases outside gene matches: 2. The germline CDR1 and CDR2 sequences are LGHDT and YNNKEL (reference sequence). The CDR3 consists of 14 residues. CDR3 region: CASSRDSRNQPQHF. The CDR3 DNA is TGTGCCAGCAGCCGGGACAGCCGCAATCAGCCCCAGCATTTT.